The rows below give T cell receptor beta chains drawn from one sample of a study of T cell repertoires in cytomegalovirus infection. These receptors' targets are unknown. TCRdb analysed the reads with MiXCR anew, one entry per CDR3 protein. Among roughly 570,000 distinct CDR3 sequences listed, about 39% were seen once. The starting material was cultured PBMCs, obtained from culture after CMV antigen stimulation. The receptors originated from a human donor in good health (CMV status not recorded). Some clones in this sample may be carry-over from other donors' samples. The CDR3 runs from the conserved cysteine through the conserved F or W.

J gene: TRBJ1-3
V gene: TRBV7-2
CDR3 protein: CASSLNRASGNTIYF

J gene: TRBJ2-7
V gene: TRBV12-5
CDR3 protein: CASGQSEQYF

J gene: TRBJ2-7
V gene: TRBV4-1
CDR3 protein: CASTKTASGGYYEQYF

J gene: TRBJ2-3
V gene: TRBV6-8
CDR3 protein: CASSASYSSTQYF

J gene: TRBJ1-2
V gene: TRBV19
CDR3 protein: CASFGPNYGYTF

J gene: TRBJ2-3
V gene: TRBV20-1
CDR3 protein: CSARDGGKQGQYF

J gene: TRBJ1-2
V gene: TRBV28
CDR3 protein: CASSSGTGGWYGYTF

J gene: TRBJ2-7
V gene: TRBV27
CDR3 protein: CASSLVGGTSGDEQYF

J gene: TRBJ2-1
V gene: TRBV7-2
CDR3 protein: CASSARRFEQFF

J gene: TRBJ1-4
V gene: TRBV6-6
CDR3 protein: CASSLGGTGTYSGEKLFF

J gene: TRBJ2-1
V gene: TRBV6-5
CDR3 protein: CASHDGGGLDEQFF

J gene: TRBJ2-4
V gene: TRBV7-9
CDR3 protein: CASSLSRLAGGDNIQYF

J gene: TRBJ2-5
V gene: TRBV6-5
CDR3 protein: CASSYPYFQGAPGETQYF

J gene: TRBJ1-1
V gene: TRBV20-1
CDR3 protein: CSASNTEAFF

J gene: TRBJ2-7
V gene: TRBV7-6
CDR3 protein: CASSSTEHEQYF

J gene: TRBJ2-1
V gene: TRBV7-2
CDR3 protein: CASSFSGGSYNEQFF

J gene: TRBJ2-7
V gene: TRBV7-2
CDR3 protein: CASSLIPLGEQYF

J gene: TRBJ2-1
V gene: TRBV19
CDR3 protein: CASSIAGGAGGLSYNEQFF

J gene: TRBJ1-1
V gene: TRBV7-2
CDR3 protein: CASSRTSLAGYTEAFF

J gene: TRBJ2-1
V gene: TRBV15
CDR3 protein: CATSDRLREQFF

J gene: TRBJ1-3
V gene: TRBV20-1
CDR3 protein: CSARDPDRGWNTIYF

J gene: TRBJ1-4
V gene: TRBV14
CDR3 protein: CASSQEGGQFCSAVATNEKLFF

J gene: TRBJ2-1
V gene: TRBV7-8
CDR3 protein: CASSLPGGSYNEQFF

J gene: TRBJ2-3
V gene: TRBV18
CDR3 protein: CASSPRASLAGSTDTQYF

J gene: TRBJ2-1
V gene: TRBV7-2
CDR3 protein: CASSLRERRNEQFF

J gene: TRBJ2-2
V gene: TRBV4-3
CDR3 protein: CASSQDPAGHGGELFF

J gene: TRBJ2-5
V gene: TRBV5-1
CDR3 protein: CASSLGSLEQTQYF

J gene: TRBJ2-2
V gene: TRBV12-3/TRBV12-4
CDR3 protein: CASKSGRRNTGELFF

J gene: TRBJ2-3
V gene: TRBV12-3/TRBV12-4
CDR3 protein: CASTGLAETDTQYF